These T cell receptor beta chains were read from a single sample in a study of blood T cell repertoires in COVID-19. Assay used: immunoSEQ multiplex PCR; TCRdb lists only in-frame clones, some missing. The table shows roughly 76,000 clones, with more than 75% occurring only once. The sample taken for sequencing was peripheral blood. These receptor sequences come from a woman in her late teens or twenties with acute or convalescent COVID-19. CDR3s leave out the opening cysteine and the closing phenylalanine or tryptophan.

v_call: TRBV7-2
j_call: TRBJ2-5
cdr3_aa: ASSLDGETQY

v_call: TRBV28
j_call: TRBJ1-1
cdr3_aa: ASSSARGLGYTEAF

v_call: TRBV19
j_call: TRBJ1-5
cdr3_aa: ASTGTGGNQPQH

v_call: TRBV5-6
j_call: TRBJ1-2
cdr3_aa: ASSLIGGYGYT

v_call: TRBV7-8
j_call: TRBJ1-5
cdr3_aa: ASSLEAGRRPQH

v_call: TRBV6-5
j_call: TRBJ1-2
cdr3_aa: ASSQDYYGYT

v_call: TRBV6-5
j_call: TRBJ2-7
cdr3_aa: ASTLTGDYEQY

v_call: TRBV20-1
j_call: TRBJ2-7
cdr3_aa: SASANLYEQY

v_call: TRBV29-1
j_call: TRBJ1-4
cdr3_aa: SAGSEEKLF

v_call: TRBV7-8
j_call: TRBJ1-1
cdr3_aa: ASSSRRDRVNTEAF

v_call: TRBV12-3/TRBV12-4
j_call: TRBJ1-6
cdr3_aa: ASSASGDSPLH

v_call: TRBV2
j_call: TRBJ1-1
cdr3_aa: ASRAWDSNTEAF

v_call: TRBV4-2
j_call: TRBJ2-2
cdr3_aa: ASSQVDRGPGKEWELF

v_call: TRBV7-5
j_call: TRBJ1-1
cdr3_aa: VRSLPGIAFVAEAF

v_call: TRBV6-1
j_call: TRBJ2-7
cdr3_aa: ASSDFSGYEQY

v_call: TRBV11-2
j_call: TRBJ1-6
cdr3_aa: ASSLGWDSRNSPLH

v_call: TRBV6-1
j_call: TRBJ2-4
cdr3_aa: ASSDWDRAKNIQY

v_call: TRBV27
j_call: TRBJ1-1
cdr3_aa: ASKVQGLNTEAF

v_call: TRBV6-5
j_call: TRBJ2-7
cdr3_aa: ASSLSGGYEQY

v_call: TRBV28
j_call: TRBJ1-4
cdr3_aa: ASTDRPQGEKLF

v_call: TRBV28
j_call: TRBJ1-1
cdr3_aa: ASSGPRGHTEAF

v_call: TRBV11-2
j_call: TRBJ2-7
cdr3_aa: ASSPGLAYEQY

v_call: TRBV18
j_call: TRBJ1-1
cdr3_aa: ASSPSEVKRNTEAF

v_call: TRBV28
j_call: TRBJ1-1
cdr3_aa: ASSPTGGSEAF

v_call: TRBV2
j_call: TRBJ2-3
cdr3_aa: ASSSDGTSTDTQY

v_call: TRBV3-1/TRBV3-2
j_call: TRBJ2-7
cdr3_aa: ASSQSGQGAYEQY

v_call: TRBV7-9
j_call: TRBJ1-4
cdr3_aa: ASSFGQDNEKLF

v_call: TRBV24-1
j_call: TRBJ2-2
cdr3_aa: ATSRTGNRGRTGELF

v_call: TRBV28
j_call: TRBJ1-5
cdr3_aa: ASSLQLRGPNQPQH